This entry concerns a single T cell receptor (beta chain). Its antigen remains unidentified. Trimming took off 5 bases at V and 4 bases at J, with 14 bases between the two ends. From germline, CDR1 is SQVTM and CDR2 ANQGSEA. The CDR3 length is 14 residues. The data belong to a study of cytomegalovirus exposure and HLA in healthy donors. Overall study: HLA-typed donors were the source of 82 million or so unique TCRs, which an early data release held. Study-wide results and limits: By a later analysis, the bulk of CMV-associated TCR beta chains appeared HLA-restricted. Likely technical artifact: a cluster of highly shared sequence variants. Earlier analysis yielded a pattern in which most TCR beta V segments were productive about 87% or about 30% of the time.

Both 60 Vbeta primers and 13 Jbeta primers went into the PCR. This table comes from immunoSEQ multiplex PCR, and its TCRdb copy is limited to in-frame clones, with some not included. The data show about 110,000 clones, around three quarters seen once. The source is a male donor in good health and CMV-seronegative. This sequence joins TRBV29-1 and TRBJ2-2, with a possible D match to TRBD1 (5 bases). The sequencing sample was made of PBMCs. As DNA, the CDR3 is TGCAGCGTTCGTCTGGGGCGGAGCACCGGGGAGCTGTTTTTT. Translated, it gives CSVRLGRSTGELFF.